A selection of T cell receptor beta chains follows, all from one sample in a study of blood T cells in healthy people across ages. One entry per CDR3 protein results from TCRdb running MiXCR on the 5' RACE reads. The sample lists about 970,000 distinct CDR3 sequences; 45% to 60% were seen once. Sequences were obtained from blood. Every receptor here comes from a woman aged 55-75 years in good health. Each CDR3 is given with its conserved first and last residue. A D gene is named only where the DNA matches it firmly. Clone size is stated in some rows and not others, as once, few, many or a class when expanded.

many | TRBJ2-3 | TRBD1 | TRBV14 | TGTGCCAGCAGCCAAGAAAAACTCGGGACAGGACGTGGCGGTACGCAGTATTTT | CASSQEKLGTGRGGTQYF
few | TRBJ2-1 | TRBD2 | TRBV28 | TGTGCCAGCAGTCAGACTAGCGGGAGTTCCCGAGAGCAGTTCTTC | CASSQTSGSSREQFF
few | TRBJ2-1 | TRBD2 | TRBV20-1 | TGCAGTGCTAGAGACCGGGCGGGAGCGCGGAATGAGCAGTTCTTC | CSARDRAGARNEQFF
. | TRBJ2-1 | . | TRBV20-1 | TGCAGTGCTAGGGATTACTCCTACAATGAGCAGTTCTTC | CSARDYSYNEQFF
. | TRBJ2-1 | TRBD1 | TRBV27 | TGTGCCAGCAGTGCCACAGGGGGCCTTTACAATGAGCAGTTCTTC | CASSATGGLYNEQFF
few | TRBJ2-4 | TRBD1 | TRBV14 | TGTGCCAGAGCTACAGGGGACACCTTAGCCAAAAACATTCAGTACTTC | CARATGDTLAKNIQYF
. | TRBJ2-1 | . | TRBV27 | TGTGCCAGCAGTTTAGGGCAGGGGTGGAATGAGCAGTTCTTC | CASSLGQGWNEQFF
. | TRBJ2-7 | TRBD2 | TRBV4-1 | TGCGCCAGCAGCCAAGCTTCTAGCGGGAGGGTCTACGAGCAGTACTTC | CASSQASSGRVYEQYF
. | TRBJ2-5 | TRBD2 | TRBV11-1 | TGTGCCAGCAGCTCCCCTACGCGGGCGCTGTTGACTAGCGGGAGGTGGTTCTACAATGAGCAGTACTTC | CASSSPTRALLTSGRWFYNEQYF
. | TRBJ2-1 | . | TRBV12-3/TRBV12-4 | TGTGCCAGCAGCCCGGACGGTATGGGCAATGAGCAGTTCTTC | CASSPDGMGNEQFF
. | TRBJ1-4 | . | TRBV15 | TGTGCCACCAGCCTACGTCCGGGACCCGTGCTGAATGGAAAACTGTTTTTT | CATSLRPGPVLNGKLFF
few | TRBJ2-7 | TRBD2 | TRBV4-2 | TGTGCCAGCAGCCGCGCCGGGACTAGCGGGATAAATTTTTCCTACGAGCAGTACTTC | CASSRAGTSGINFSYEQYF
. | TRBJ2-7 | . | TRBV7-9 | TGTGCCAGCAGCTACCAGAGGGAGCAGTACTTC | CASSYQREQYF
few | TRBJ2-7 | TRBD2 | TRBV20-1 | TGCAGTGCCAGAGACGAACTAGCGGGAGTATACGAGCAGTACTTC | CSARDELAGVYEQYF
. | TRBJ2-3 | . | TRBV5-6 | TGTGCCAGCAGCCTGCAGATCGCAGATACGCAGTATTTT | CASSLQIADTQYF
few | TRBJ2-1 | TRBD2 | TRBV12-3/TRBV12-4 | TGTGCCAGCAGTTTACCTCTAGCGGGAGGACGGAATGAGCAGTTCTTC | CASSLPLAGGRNEQFF
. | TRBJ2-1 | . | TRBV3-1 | TGTGCCAACAGCCAAGTCTCAAGGATCCCCTACAATGAGCAGTTCTTC | CANSQVSRIPYNEQFF
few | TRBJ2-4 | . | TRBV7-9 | TGTGCCAGCAGCTTACCGAGAAACATTCAGTACTTC | CASSLPRNIQYF
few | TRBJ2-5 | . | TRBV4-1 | TGCGCCAGCAGCCAAGGCTCGCTAGCCGGGAGCGGGACCCAGTACTTC | CASSQGSLAGSGTQYF
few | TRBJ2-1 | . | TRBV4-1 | TGCGCCAGCAGCCAAATCGGACCGGTCCAGTTCTTC | CASSQIGPVQFF
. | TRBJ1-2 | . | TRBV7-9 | TGTGCCAGCAGCTTAGATTCAGGGCGGGCATTCTATGGCTACACCTTC | CASSLDSGRAFYGYTF
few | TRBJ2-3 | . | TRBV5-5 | TGTGCCAGCAGCTTACTAGTTTTAGATACGCAGTATTTT | CASSLLVLDTQYF
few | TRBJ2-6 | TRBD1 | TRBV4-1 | TGCGCCAGCAGCCAAGTTCAGGGGGTCAACGTCCTGACTTTC | CASSQVQGVNVLTF
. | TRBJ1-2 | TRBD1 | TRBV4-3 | TGCGCCAGCAGCCAGAGGGACAGGGAGAGAGACTATGGCTACACCTTC | CASSQRDRERDYGYTF
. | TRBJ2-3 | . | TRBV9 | TGTGCCAGCAGCCTCCCGACGGGAGCAGCAGATACGCAGTATTTT | CASSLPTGAADTQYF
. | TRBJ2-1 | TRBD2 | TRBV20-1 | TGCAGTGCTAGGAAGCGGGAGGGGAACTACGAGCAGTTCTTC | CSARKREGNYEQFF
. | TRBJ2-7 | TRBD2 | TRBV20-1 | TGCAGTGCTGAGTACGGGGGAGCGGGGGCCCACGAGCAGTACTTC | CSAEYGGAGAHEQYF
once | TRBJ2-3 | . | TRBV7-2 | TGTGCCAGCGGCTTAACTAGAGATACGCAGTATTTT | CASGLTRDTQYF